This note documents a single T cell receptor (beta chain) sequence. Its target is unknown. One entry per CDR3 protein, called by TCRdb with MiXCR from the reads. The sample consists of about 700,000 distinct CDR3 sequences, around a third of them appearing once. The source of the sample is a study of T cell repertoires in cytomegalovirus infection. For the study at large: The study used recently identified HLA-C-restricted and well-studied HLA-B-restricted CMV epitopes. Evidence of both CMV infection and a matching HLA type came from public TCR beta signatures. Study-level results: Clonotypes of TCR beta that were HLA-C-restricted and CMV-specific dominated the ex vivo response. Based on cumulative public TCR beta family frequency, carriers of CMV plus the relevant HLA were identified.

Germline assignment: CDR1 MNHEY and CDR2 SVGEGT. V lost 2 bases to trimming and J lost 8 bases, with 13 bases between them. There are 15 residues in the CDR3. The chain has TRBV6-2 or TRBV6-3 and TRBJ2-6, with D perhaps TRBD2 (5 bases). The origin of this receptor is a human donor in good health (CMV status not recorded). Some clones in this sample may be carry-over from other donors' samples. Sequencing used cultured PBMCs, obtained from culture after CMV antigen stimulation. CDR3 sequence: CASSYGGSGTNVLTF. The CDR3 DNA reads as TGTGCCAGCAGTTACGGCGGCTCCGGGACCAACGTCCTGACTTTC.